A selection of T cell receptor beta chains follows, all from one sample in a study of shared clonotypes between healthy human individuals. This table comes from immunoSEQ multiplex PCR, and its TCRdb copy is limited to in-frame clones, with some not included. The table includes approximately 710,000 clones, about 90% detected once. The specimen was memory CD8+ T cells from PBMCs. The receptors were gathered from a man younger than 35 in good health. Some clones in this sample may be carry-over from other donors' samples. The CDR3 runs from the conserved cysteine through the conserved F or W. A D gene is named only where the DNA matches it firmly. Part of the rows lack a size; the others show once, few, many or a class for expanded clones.

j_call clone_size v_call d_call cdr3_aa cdr3_nt
TRBJ1-1 NA TRBV30 TRBD1 CAWRGGTGHTEAFF TGTGCCTGGAGGGGTGGGACAGGACACACTGAAGCTTTCTTT
TRBJ2-2 NA TRBV10-3 NA CAISESPDTGELFF TGTGCCATCAGTGAGTCCCCAGACACCGGGGAGCTGTTTTTT
TRBJ2-5 NA TRBV7-6 NA CASSLIFRQDGTQYF TGTGCCAGCAGCTTGATTTTCCGGCAGGATGGGACCCAGTACTTC
TRBJ2-5 once TRBV13 TRBD2 CASSGPGLAGTNGETQYF TGTGCCAGCAGCGGGCCGGGACTAGCGGGAACTAATGGAGAGACCCAGTACTTC
TRBJ2-3 NA TRBV7-9 TRBD2 CASLGVAGTEDTQYF TGTGCCAGCTTAGGGGTAGCGGGAACTGAAGATACGCAGTATTTT
TRBJ2-7 NA TRBV27 TRBD2 CASSFGLARPYEQYF TGTGCCAGCAGTTTCGGACTAGCGCGACCTTACGAGCAGTACTTC
TRBJ2-7 NA TRBV10-1 NA CASKGDKVRRTYEQYF TGCGCCAGCAAGGGCGACAAGGTAAGAAGGACCTACGAGCAGTACTTC
TRBJ2-7 NA TRBV6-5 NA CASSPGSYEQYF TGTGCCAGCAGCCCGGGGTCCTACGAGCAGTACTTC
TRBJ2-1 NA TRBV11-2 NA CASSTSWATIDNEQFF TGTGCCAGCAGCACTTCGTGGGCCACGATTGACAATGAGCAGTTCTTC
TRBJ2-7 NA TRBV4-2 NA CASSPSTGLAGFEQYF TGTGCCAGCAGCCCTTCGACAGGGTTGGCGGGGTTCGAGCAGTACTTC
TRBJ1-1 NA TRBV18 TRBD1 CASSQTTGVRTEAFF TGTGCCAGCTCACAAACCACAGGGGTACGGACTGAAGCTTTCTTT
TRBJ1-4 NA TRBV28 TRBD1 CASSSPRQTGLAEKLFF TGTGCCAGCAGTTCCCCCAGACAGACAGGGTTGGCTGAAAAACTGTTTTTT
TRBJ2-1 NA TRBV5-6 NA CASSAGPGSYNEQFF TGTGCCAGCAGCGCCGGACCCGGATCCTACAATGAGCAGTTCTTC
TRBJ1-1 NA TRBV7-9 NA CASSLVPRGDEAFF TGTGCCAGCAGCTTAGTCCCCCGGGGGGATGAAGCTTTCTTT
TRBJ2-1 NA TRBV11-1 NA CASSSRSRWNEQFF TGTGCCAGCAGCTCACGGTCCCGGTGGAATGAGCAGTTCTTC
TRBJ1-3 NA TRBV2 NA CASSGGVLNTIYF TGTGCCAGCAGTGGGGGAGTATTAAACACCATATATTTT
TRBJ2-7 NA TRBV5-1 TRBD2 CASSPAASGGYEQYF TGCGCCAGCAGCCCGGCCGCTAGCGGGGGCTACGAGCAGTACTTC
TRBJ2-7 NA TRBV4-1 NA CASSFREDYEQYF TGCGCCAGCAGCTTCCGAGAGGACTACGAGCAGTACTTC
TRBJ1-2 NA TRBV11-2 NA CASSQDSDLEGYTF TGTGCCAGCAGCCAGGACAGCGACCTAGAGGGCTACACCTTC
TRBJ1-5 NA TRBV11-3 NA CASSHQQGTMGQPQHF TGTGCCAGCAGCCACCAACAGGGTACGATGGGTCAGCCCCAGCATTTT
TRBJ2-1 NA TRBV25-1 TRBD1 CASSMDRGFYNEQFF TGTGCCAGCAGTATGGACAGGGGGTTTTACAATGAGCAGTTCTTC
TRBJ1-1 NA TRBV5-6 NA CASSFEPSNTEAFF TGTGCCAGCAGCTTCGAGCCCAGCAACACTGAAGCTTTCTTT
TRBJ1-2 few TRBV7-8 NA CASSAQGRASYGYTF TGTGCCAGCAGCGCACAGGGCCGTGCTAGCTATGGCTACACCTTC
TRBJ1-5 once TRBV30 NA CAWSRREFHAPQHF TGTGCCTGGAGCCGCAGGGAATTCCACGCGCCCCAGCATTTT
TRBJ2-1 NA TRBV4-1 TRBD2 CASSQPSGRAHDEQFF TGCGCCAGCAGCCAACCTAGCGGGAGGGCCCATGATGAGCAGTTCTTC
TRBJ1-2 NA TRBV4-1 NA CASSQDSAKSYYGYTF TGCGCCAGCAGCCAAGACTCGGCCAAGTCGTACTATGGCTACACCTTC
TRBJ1-1 NA TRBV9 TRBD1 CASRRTGGGTEAFF TGTGCCAGCAGGCGAACAGGGGGAGGTACTGAAGCTTTCTTT
TRBJ2-7 NA TRBV6-5 TRBD2 CASRRREGPENEQYF TGTGCCAGCAGGCGGCGGGAGGGCCCGGAGAACGAGCAGTACTTC
TRBJ2-5 once TRBV4-1 NA CASSQRGPLETQYF TGCGCCAGCAGCCAACGTGGACCCTTAGAGACCCAGTACTTC
TRBJ2-5 NA TRBV19 NA CASSDDDGETQYF TGTGCCAGTAGTGATGACGATGGAGAGACCCAGTACTTC
TRBJ2-2 NA TRBV5-1 TRBD2 CASSLGTSGTNTGELFF TGCGCCAGCAGCTTGGGCACTAGCGGGACTAACACCGGGGAGCTGTTTTTT
TRBJ2-1 NA TRBV14 TRBD2 CASSMLAGARNEQFF TGTGCCAGCAGCATGCTGGCGGGAGCAAGGAATGAGCAGTTCTTC
TRBJ2-1 NA TRBV7-3 NA CASSLVESTGNNEQFF TGTGCCAGCAGCTTAGTAGAAAGTACAGGGAACAATGAGCAGTTCTTC
TRBJ1-4 NA TRBV7-9 NA CASSPPATNEKLFF TGTGCCAGCAGCCCCCCCGCAACTAATGAAAAACTGTTTTTT
TRBJ2-2 NA TRBV2 TRBD2 CASRWASGRSKAGELFF TGTGCCAGCAGGTGGGCTAGCGGGAGATCGAAGGCCGGGGAGCTGTTTTTT
TRBJ2-7 NA TRBV29-1 TRBD2 CSARAGAGDEQYF TGCAGCGCCAGAGCGGGAGCGGGCGACGAGCAGTACTTC
TRBJ1-2 NA TRBV12-5 NA CASGLGDFLGGYTF TGTGCTAGTGGTTTGGGGGACTTCCTAGGTGGCTACACCTTC
TRBJ2-2 NA TRBV28 NA CASRPLANTGELFF TGTGCCAGCAGGCCCCTAGCGAACACCGGGGAGCTGTTTTTT
TRBJ2-1 NA TRBV10-2 NA CASRGLPGRDEQFF TGCGCCAGCAGAGGACTACCCGGTCGGGATGAGCAGTTCTTC
TRBJ2-5 NA TRBV13 NA CASSLAGQGQETQYF TGTGCCAGCAGCTTAGCAGGCCAGGGCCAAGAGACCCAGTACTTC
TRBJ2-1 NA TRBV10-2 NA CASSVFSDEQFF TGCGCCAGCAGTGTTTTTTCCGATGAGCAGTTCTTC
TRBJ2-7 NA TRBV9 NA CASSVGVGDYYEQYF TGTGCCAGCAGCGTAGGTGTCGGAGACTACTACGAGCAGTACTTC
TRBJ2-3 NA TRBV5-1 NA CASSLGHPSTDTQYF TGCGCCAGCAGCTTGGGACACCCTTCGACAGATACGCAGTATTTT
TRBJ2-7 NA TRBV27 NA CASSTRVGNEQYF TGTGCCAGCAGTACACGCGTCGGGAACGAGCAGTACTTC
TRBJ2-7 NA TRBV5-6 NA CASSPIPGQWSSYEQYF TGTGCCAGCAGCCCGATCCCTGGACAGTGGAGCTCCTACGAGCAGTACTTC
TRBJ2-7 NA TRBV7-6 NA CASSLLTRGTFDEQYF TGTGCCAGCAGCTTATTAACCAGGGGAACTTTCGACGAGCAGTACTTC
TRBJ1-1 NA TRBV7-9 NA CASSLVSGSYTEAFF TGTGCCAGCAGCTTAGTTTCAGGGTCGTACACTGAAGCTTTCTTT
TRBJ1-1 NA TRBV27 NA CASSRHQLSTEAFF TGTGCCAGCAGTAGACACCAATTGTCCACTGAAGCTTTCTTT
TRBJ2-5 NA TRBV5-1 NA CASTGGQETQYF TGCGCCAGTACCGGCGGTCAAGAGACCCAGTACTTC
TRBJ2-7 NA TRBV13 TRBD2 CASSSAGGLAALEQYF TGTGCCAGCAGCTCCGCGGGGGGACTAGCGGCCCTCGAGCAGTACTTC
TRBJ2-5 NA TRBV6-5 TRBD2 CASSYRETSGKETQYF TGTGCCAGCAGTTATCGAGAAACTAGCGGAAAAGAGACCCAGTACTTC
TRBJ1-3 NA TRBV6-1 NA CASKGGLDTIYF TGTGCCAGCAAAGGGGGTTTGGACACCATATATTTT
TRBJ2-2 NA TRBV28 NA CASSFPIRNTGELFF TGTGCCAGCAGTTTTCCTATTCGGAACACCGGGGAGCTGTTTTTT
TRBJ1-3 NA TRBV9 TRBD1 CASSAPRGQHPSGNTIYF TGTGCCAGCAGCGCCCCGAGGGGACAGCACCCCTCTGGAAACACCATATATTTT
TRBJ2-5 once TRBV2 NA CASSEIGKGVRQETQYF TGTGCCAGCAGTGAAATTGGAAAGGGGGTGCGGCAAGAGACCCAGTACTTC
TRBJ1-4 NA TRBV4-3 NA CASSQDFPESNEKLFF TGCGCCAGCAGCCAAGATTTCCCAGAAAGTAATGAAAAACTGTTTTTT
TRBJ2-7 NA TRBV7-9 NA CASSFRPHEQYF TGTGCCAGCAGCTTCCGACCCCACGAGCAGTACTTC
TRBJ1-5 NA TRBV4-1 TRBD1 CASSPGQGRGQPQHF TGCGCCAGCAGCCCGGGACAGGGAAGGGGTCAGCCCCAGCATTTT
TRBJ2-5 NA TRBV7-3 NA CASSSQPGTQETQYF TGTGCCAGCAGCTCTCAACCCGGGACCCAAGAGACCCAGTACTTC
TRBJ2-7 many TRBV7-6 TRBD1 CASSHPGTGAYEQYF TGTGCCAGCAGCCATCCCGGGACAGGGGCCTACGAGCAGTACTTC